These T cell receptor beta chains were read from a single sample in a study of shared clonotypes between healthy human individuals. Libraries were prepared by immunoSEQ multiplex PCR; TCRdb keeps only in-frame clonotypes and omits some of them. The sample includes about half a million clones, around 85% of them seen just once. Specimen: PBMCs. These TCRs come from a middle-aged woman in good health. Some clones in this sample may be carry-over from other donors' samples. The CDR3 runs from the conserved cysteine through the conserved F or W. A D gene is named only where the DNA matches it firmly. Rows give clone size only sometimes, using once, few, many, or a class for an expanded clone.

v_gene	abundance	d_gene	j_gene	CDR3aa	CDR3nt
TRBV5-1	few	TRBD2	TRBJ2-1	CASSREASGSSYNEQFF	TGCGCCAGCAGCCGGGAGGCTAGCGGATCCTCCTACAATGAGCAGTTCTTC
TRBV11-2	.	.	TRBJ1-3	CASSLVGASPPIYF	TGTGCCAGCAGCTTAGTAGGTGCGAGCCCACCCATATATTTT
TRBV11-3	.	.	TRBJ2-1	CASSLDSLDNEQFF	TGTGCCAGCAGCTTAGACAGTTTAGACAATGAGCAGTTCTTC
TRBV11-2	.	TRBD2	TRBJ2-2	CASSRSGTNTGELFF	TGTGCCAGCAGCCGTAGCGGGACGAACACCGGGGAGCTGTTTTTT
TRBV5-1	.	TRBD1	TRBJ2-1	CASSFSGTEIHEQFF	TGCGCCAGCAGCTTCTCCGGGACAGAAATCCATGAGCAGTTCTTC
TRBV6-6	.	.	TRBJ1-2	CASSYPGGAYGYTF	TGTGCCAGCAGTTACCCTGGGGGGGCATATGGCTACACCTTC
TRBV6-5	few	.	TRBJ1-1	CASSYDMGTAFF	TGTGCCAGCAGTTACGATATGGGTACCGCTTTCTTT
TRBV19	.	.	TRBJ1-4	CATPRWGSNEKLFF	TGTGCCACCCCGAGGTGGGGATCTAATGAAAAACTGTTTTTT
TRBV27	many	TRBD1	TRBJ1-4	CASSLSTGTLLFF	TGTGCCAGCAGCCTATCGACAGGGACCCTACTGTTTTTT
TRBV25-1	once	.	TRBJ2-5	CASTPGLSKGETQYF	TGTGCCAGCACCCCGGGACTTTCGAAGGGGGAGACCCAGTACTTC
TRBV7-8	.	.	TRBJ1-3	CASSLFGGYDGNTIYF	TGTGCCAGCAGCTTATTTGGGGGTTATGATGGAAACACCATATATTTT
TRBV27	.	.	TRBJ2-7	CASSFGSPYEQYF	TGTGCCAGCAGTTTTGGTAGCCCCTACGAGCAGTACTTC
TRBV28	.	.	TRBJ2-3	CASRDWDTQYF	TGTGCCAGCCGGGACTGGGATACGCAGTATTTT
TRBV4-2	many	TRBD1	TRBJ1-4	CASSRGQGRGRSEKLFF	TGTGCCAGCAGCCGGGGACAGGGGCGGGGAAGAAGTGAAAAACTGTTTTTT
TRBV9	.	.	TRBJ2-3	CASSPKQGTEADTQYF	TGTGCCAGCAGCCCCAAACAGGGTACAGAGGCAGATACGCAGTATTTT
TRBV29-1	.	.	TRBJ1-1	CSVAGEAFF	TGCAGCGTTGCAGGGGAAGCTTTCTTT
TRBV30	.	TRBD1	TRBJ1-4	CAWTYFTGDLLSTNEKLFF	TGTGCCTGGACGTACTTTACAGGGGATCTACTCTCAACTAATGAAAAACTGTTTTTT
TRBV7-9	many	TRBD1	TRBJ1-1	CASSLWDGQGRTFF	TGTGCCAGCAGCTTATGGGACGGACAGGGGAGAACTTTCTTT
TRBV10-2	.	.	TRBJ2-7	CASSDALATYEQYF	TGCGCCAGCAGTGACGCGCTCGCTACCTACGAGCAGTACTTC
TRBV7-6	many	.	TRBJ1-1	CASSLRYGNTEAFF	TGTGCCAGCAGCTTAAGGTACGGGAACACTGAAGCTTTCTTT
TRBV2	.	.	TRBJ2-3	CASSRSRTVPDTQYF	TGTGCCAGCAGCCGAAGCCGGACTGTCCCAGATACGCAGTATTTT
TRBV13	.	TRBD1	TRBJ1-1	CASTETGGSTEAFF	TGTGCCAGCACCGAGACAGGGGGGAGCACTGAAGCTTTCTTT
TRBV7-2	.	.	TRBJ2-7	CASSQVYRIYEQYF	TGTGCCAGCAGCCAAGTGTACAGGATTTACGAGCAGTACTTC
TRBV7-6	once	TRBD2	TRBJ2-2	CASSGTSVNTGELFF	TGTGCCAGCAGCGGGACTAGCGTGAACACCGGGGAGCTGTTTTTT
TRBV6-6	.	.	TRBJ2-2	CASSSTGQRNTGELFF	TGTGCCAGCAGTTCCACAGGGCAGCGGAACACCGGGGAGCTGTTTTTT
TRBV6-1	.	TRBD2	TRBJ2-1	CASSVLAGGPGNEQFF	TGTGCCAGCAGTGTATTAGCGGGAGGGCCTGGGAATGAGCAGTTCTTC
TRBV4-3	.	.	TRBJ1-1	CASSQTDGRRAFF	TGCGCCAGCAGCCAAACCGACGGCCGCCGGGCTTTCTTT
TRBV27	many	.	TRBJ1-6	CASSFRGNNSPLHF	TGTGCCAGCAGTTTTCGGGGTAATAATTCACCCCTCCACTTT
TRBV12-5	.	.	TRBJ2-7	CASGLVGGEQYF	TGTGCTAGTGGTTTGGTAGGGGGGGAGCAGTACTTC
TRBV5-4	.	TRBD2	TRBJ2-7	CASSEGLAHTYEQYF	TGTGCCAGCAGCGAAGGACTAGCTCACACCTACGAGCAGTACTTC
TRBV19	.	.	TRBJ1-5	CASSIGQDNQPQHF	TGTGCCAGTAGTATAGGGCAGGACAATCAGCCCCAGCATTTT
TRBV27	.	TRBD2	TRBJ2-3	CASSQGLAGTDTQYF	TGTGCCAGCAGCCAGGGACTAGCGGGCACAGATACGCAGTATTTT
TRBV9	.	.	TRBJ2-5	CASSLGWGETQYF	TGTGCCAGCAGCTTAGGTTGGGGGGAGACCCAGTACTTC
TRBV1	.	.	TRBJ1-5	CTSSLRQPQHF	TGCACCAGCAGCCTGCGGCAGCCCCAGCATTTT
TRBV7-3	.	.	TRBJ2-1	CASSLTTEYPNNEQFF	TGTGCCAGCAGCTTAACCACAGAATACCCAAACAATGAGCAGTTCTTC
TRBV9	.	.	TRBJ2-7	CASSVGASSEQYF	TGTGCCAGCAGCGTAGGGGCTAGCTCCGAGCAGTACTTC
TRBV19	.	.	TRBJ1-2	CASSPLPDNYGYTF	TGTGCCAGTAGTCCTCTGCCCGATAACTATGGCTACACCTTC
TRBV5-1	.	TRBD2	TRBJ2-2	CASSLDTSGGGELFF	TGCGCCAGCAGCTTGGATACTAGCGGGGGCGGGGAGCTGTTTTTT
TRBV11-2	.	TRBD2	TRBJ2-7	CASSPKGLASYEQYF	TGTGCCAGCAGCCCTAAGGGACTAGCGTCTTACGAGCAGTACTTC
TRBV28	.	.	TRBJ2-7	CASSDNPSSYEQYF	TGTGCCAGCAGTGACAATCCAAGCTCCTACGAGCAGTACTTC
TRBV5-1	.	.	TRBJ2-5	CASSPSRETQYF	TGCGCCAGCAGCCCATCCCGAGAGACCCAGTACTTC
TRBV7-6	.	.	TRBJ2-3	CASSPYTDTQYF	TGTGCCAGCAGCCCCTACACAGATACGCAGTATTTT
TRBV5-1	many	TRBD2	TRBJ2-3	CASSSGLAGYTDTQYF	TGCGCCAGCAGCTCGGGACTAGCGGGGTACACAGATACGCAGTATTTT
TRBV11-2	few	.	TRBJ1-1	CASSLLLFGGSTEAFF	TGTGCCAGCAGCTTATTGTTATTCGGAGGGAGCACTGAAGCTTTCTTT
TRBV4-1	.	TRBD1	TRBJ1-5	CASSPLSGTEIMPQHF	TGCGCCAGCAGCCCTCTATCGGGGACAGAAATCATGCCCCAGCATTTT
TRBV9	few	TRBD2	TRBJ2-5	CASSLLGGGTQYF	TGTGCCAGCAGCCTCTTGGGGGGGGGAACCCAGTACTTC
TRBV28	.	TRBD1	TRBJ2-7	CASSPGQGYEQYF	TGTGCCAGCAGTCCCGGACAGGGGTACGAGCAGTACTTC
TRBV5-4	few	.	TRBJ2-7	CASSPRLRRDQLFEQYF	TGTGCCAGCAGCCCACGCTTACGGCGAGATCAATTGTTCGAGCAGTACTTC
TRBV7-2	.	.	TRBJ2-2	CASSSTDTGELFF	TGTGCCAGCAGCTCTACGGACACCGGGGAGCTGTTTTTT
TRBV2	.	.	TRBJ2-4	CASSEWRSAGVIEKNIQYF	TGTGCCAGCAGTGAATGGCGGTCTGCAGGGGTAATAGAAAAAAACATTCAGTACTTC
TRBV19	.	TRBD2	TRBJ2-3	CASSRTSQYTDTQYF	TGTGCCAGTAGTCGGACTAGCCAATACACAGATACGCAGTATTTT
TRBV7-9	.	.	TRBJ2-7	CASSRIPGSYEQYF	TGTGCCAGCAGCCGGATCCCCGGCTCCTACGAGCAGTACTTC
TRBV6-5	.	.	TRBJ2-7	CASSYSRSQVPREQYF	TGTGCCAGCAGTTACTCACGTAGCCAGGTCCCCCGCGAGCAGTACTTC